A selection of T cell receptor beta chains follows, all from one sample in a study of blood T cell repertoires in COVID-19. Sequencing used immunoSEQ multiplex PCR; TCRdb keeps in-frame clones, though not all of them. The sample lists some 80,000 clones; roughly 85% were seen once. Input material: peripheral blood. These TCRs come from a man in his fifties with COVID-19, enrolled during active disease. CDR3s include the opening cysteine and the closing phenylalanine or tryptophan. Some rows mark clone size as missing; the rest say once, few, many or name a class of expanded clone.

clone_size: NA; v_call: TRBV5-4; j_call: TRBJ1-3; cdr3_aa: CASSLGGVGNTIYF
clone_size: NA; v_call: TRBV18; j_call: TRBJ2-3; cdr3_aa: CASSPGRDRGPDTQYF
clone_size: NA; v_call: TRBV30; j_call: TRBJ2-1; cdr3_aa: CAWSVRDRGYNEQFF
clone_size: NA; v_call: TRBV4-2; j_call: TRBJ2-7; cdr3_aa: CASSPFRGGVGDYEQYF
clone_size: few; v_call: TRBV4-3; j_call: TRBJ2-5; cdr3_aa: CASSRARTSAGETQYF
clone_size: NA; v_call: TRBV10-3; j_call: TRBJ2-3; cdr3_aa: CAISETSGSTDTQYF
clone_size: NA; v_call: TRBV7-9; j_call: TRBJ2-1; cdr3_aa: CASSMTGLNEQFF
clone_size: NA; v_call: TRBV3-1/TRBV3-2; j_call: TRBJ1-3; cdr3_aa: CASSQEILGNTIYF
clone_size: NA; v_call: TRBV4-3; j_call: TRBJ1-2; cdr3_aa: CASSHKPGQGHGYTF
clone_size: NA; v_call: TRBV10-1; j_call: TRBJ1-1; cdr3_aa: CASSDPRHPNTEAFF
clone_size: once; v_call: TRBV6-2/TRBV6-3; j_call: TRBJ2-1; cdr3_aa: CASSYNPGSTYNEQFF
clone_size: NA; v_call: TRBV2; j_call: TRBJ2-1; cdr3_aa: CASSEYGLAGNEQFF
clone_size: NA; v_call: TRBV7-9; j_call: TRBJ1-2; cdr3_aa: CASSLASPAGYGYTF
clone_size: NA; v_call: TRBV4-1; j_call: TRBJ1-2; cdr3_aa: CASSQGWTASFYGYTF
clone_size: NA; v_call: TRBV30; j_call: TRBJ2-1; cdr3_aa: CAWTTRLAGYKEQFF
clone_size: NA; v_call: TRBV11-2; j_call: TRBJ1-6; cdr3_aa: CASSLSGGKNSPLHF
clone_size: NA; v_call: TRBV11-2; j_call: TRBJ1-5; cdr3_aa: CASSLGQGYQPQHF
clone_size: NA; v_call: TRBV6-6; j_call: TRBJ2-7; cdr3_aa: CASRTDSNYEQYF
clone_size: NA; v_call: TRBV30; j_call: TRBJ1-6; cdr3_aa: CAWSGGYNSPLHF
clone_size: once; v_call: TRBV27; j_call: TRBJ1-5; cdr3_aa: CASSLFGTGVNQPQHF
clone_size: NA; v_call: TRBV2; j_call: TRBJ2-2; cdr3_aa: CASSDWGRLTGELFF
clone_size: NA; v_call: TRBV20-1; j_call: TRBJ1-1; cdr3_aa: CSARQGTEAFF
clone_size: NA; v_call: TRBV30; j_call: TRBJ1-3; cdr3_aa: CAWSRTGTGNTIYF
clone_size: NA; v_call: TRBV14; j_call: TRBJ2-3; cdr3_aa: CASSPGGTDTQYF
clone_size: NA; v_call: TRBV5-5; j_call: TRBJ2-5; cdr3_aa: CASSLAREGTQYF
clone_size: NA; v_call: TRBV7-2; j_call: TRBJ2-3; cdr3_aa: CASSLGGTDTQYF
clone_size: NA; v_call: TRBV10-3; j_call: TRBJ2-2; cdr3_aa: CAISEDRNTGELFF
clone_size: NA; v_call: TRBV18; j_call: TRBJ2-1; cdr3_aa: CASSATSSSEQFF
clone_size: NA; v_call: TRBV27; j_call: TRBJ1-6; cdr3_aa: CASSFRVDNSPLHF
clone_size: NA; v_call: TRBV19; j_call: TRBJ2-3; cdr3_aa: CATRTSGSTDTQYF
clone_size: NA; v_call: TRBV5-4; j_call: TRBJ1-1; cdr3_aa: CASSPKGTPNTEAFF
clone_size: few; v_call: TRBV11-2; j_call: TRBJ2-1; cdr3_aa: CASTYRDFDNEQFF
clone_size: NA; v_call: TRBV9; j_call: TRBJ2-3; cdr3_aa: CASSGSGLPGDTQYF
clone_size: NA; v_call: TRBV30; j_call: TRBJ1-2; cdr3_aa: CTSGTGPWGYGYTF
clone_size: NA; v_call: TRBV28; j_call: TRBJ1-2; cdr3_aa: CASSVGRGPNYGYTF
clone_size: NA; v_call: TRBV6-5; j_call: TRBJ1-5; cdr3_aa: CASSVRHGNQPQHF
clone_size: once; v_call: TRBV7-2; j_call: TRBJ1-1; cdr3_aa: CASSLIRDTEAFF
clone_size: NA; v_call: TRBV12-5; j_call: TRBJ2-3; cdr3_aa: CASGLSGRTDTQYF
clone_size: NA; v_call: TRBV27; j_call: TRBJ2-1; cdr3_aa: CASRRGRGINEQFF
clone_size: NA; v_call: TRBV5-5; j_call: TRBJ2-1; cdr3_aa: CASSTWSGGNEQFF
clone_size: NA; v_call: TRBV5-1; j_call: TRBJ1-1; cdr3_aa: CASSLRGPGLTNTEAFF
clone_size: NA; v_call: TRBV5-1; j_call: TRBJ2-1; cdr3_aa: CASSLAAGLGSYNEQFF
clone_size: NA; v_call: TRBV15; j_call: TRBJ2-1; cdr3_aa: CATSRVLGDNEQFF
clone_size: NA; v_call: TRBV2; j_call: TRBJ1-4; cdr3_aa: CASRLGQGPNEKLFF
clone_size: NA; v_call: TRBV30; j_call: TRBJ1-1; cdr3_aa: CAWSVQQEAFF
clone_size: NA; v_call: TRBV28; j_call: TRBJ1-2; cdr3_aa: CASSFLNYGYTF
clone_size: NA; v_call: TRBV27; j_call: TRBJ1-6; cdr3_aa: CARSPRSSYNSPLHF
clone_size: few; v_call: TRBV5-1; j_call: TRBJ2-1; cdr3_aa: CASSLESSGRILSYNEQFF
clone_size: NA; v_call: TRBV30; j_call: TRBJ2-7; cdr3_aa: CATGESSYEQYF
clone_size: NA; v_call: TRBV4-1; j_call: TRBJ2-3; cdr3_aa: CASSPSTVIPTDTQYF
clone_size: NA; v_call: TRBV6-4; j_call: TRBJ2-7; cdr3_aa: CGSGTDFEQYF
clone_size: NA; v_call: TRBV29-1; j_call: TRBJ2-3; cdr3_aa: CSFTEPSGRMTQYF
clone_size: NA; v_call: TRBV5-6; j_call: TRBJ1-2; cdr3_aa: CASSAGQGRFYGYTF
clone_size: NA; v_call: TRBV5-5; j_call: TRBJ2-7; cdr3_aa: CASSLGGTGNPYEQYF
clone_size: NA; v_call: TRBV19; j_call: TRBJ1-1; cdr3_aa: CASSMGSQNTEAFF
clone_size: NA; v_call: TRBV6-1; j_call: TRBJ2-7; cdr3_aa: CASSEGSGSGSYEQYF
clone_size: NA; v_call: TRBV29-1; j_call: TRBJ2-7; cdr3_aa: CSVIRWGLEGEQYF
clone_size: NA; v_call: TRBV29-1; j_call: TRBJ2-5; cdr3_aa: CSAGWTSGRGETQYF